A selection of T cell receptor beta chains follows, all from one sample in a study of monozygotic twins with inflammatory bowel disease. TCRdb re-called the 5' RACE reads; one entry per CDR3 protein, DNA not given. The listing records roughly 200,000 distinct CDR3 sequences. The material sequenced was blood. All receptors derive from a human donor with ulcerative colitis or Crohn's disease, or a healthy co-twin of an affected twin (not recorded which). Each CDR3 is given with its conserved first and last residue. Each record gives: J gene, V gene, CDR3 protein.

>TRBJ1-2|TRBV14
CASSQGEVYGYTF
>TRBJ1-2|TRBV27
CASSPGGTGGNYGYTF
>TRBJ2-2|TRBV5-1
CASSLAARDTGELFF
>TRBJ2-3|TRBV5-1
CASSLNTDTQYF
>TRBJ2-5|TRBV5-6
CASSFKRTGGIETQYF
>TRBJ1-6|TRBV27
CASRDGRSSYNSPLHF
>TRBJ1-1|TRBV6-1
CASSEHGTEAFF
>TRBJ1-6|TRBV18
CASSQGRESPLHF
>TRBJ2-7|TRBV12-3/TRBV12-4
CASTRAGGGEQYF
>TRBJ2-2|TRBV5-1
CASSFSSLQMGELFF
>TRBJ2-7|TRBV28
CASSQLAGEQYF
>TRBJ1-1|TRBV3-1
CASSPSDTEAFF
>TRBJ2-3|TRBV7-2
CASSSPRGSTDTQYF
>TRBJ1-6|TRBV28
CASSLSQGGSPLHF
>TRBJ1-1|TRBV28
CASSRHTGYSTEAFF
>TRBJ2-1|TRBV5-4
CVSSSGLSEQFF
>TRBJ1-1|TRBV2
CASSWTGASPEAFF
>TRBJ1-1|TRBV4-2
CASSQEWNTEAFF
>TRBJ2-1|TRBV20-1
CSASPGTSGGAKFF
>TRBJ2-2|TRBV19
CASSPRGTSTGELFF
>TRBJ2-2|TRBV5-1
CASSSSLAGGGTGELFF
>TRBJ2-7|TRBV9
CASTPGVSALGEQYF
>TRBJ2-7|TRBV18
CASSRGGEGGYEQYF
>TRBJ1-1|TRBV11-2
CASSLRWSNEAFF
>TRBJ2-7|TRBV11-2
CASSRGTYEQYF
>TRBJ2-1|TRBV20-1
CSASGWVNEQFF
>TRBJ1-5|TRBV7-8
CASSTRQGVSNQPQHF
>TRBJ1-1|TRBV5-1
CASSPRRGAGTEAFF
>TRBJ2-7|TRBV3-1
CASSQTDRESYEQYF
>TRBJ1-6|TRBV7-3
CASSPGFGSPNSPLHF
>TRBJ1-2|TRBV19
CASSISAGGDYGYTF
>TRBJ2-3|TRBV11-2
CASSLTLGTSGRGDTQYF
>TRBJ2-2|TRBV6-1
CASMSTVWTVPGELFF
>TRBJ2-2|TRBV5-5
CASSLEFRRERTGELFF
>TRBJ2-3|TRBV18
CASSLDRLRTDTQYF
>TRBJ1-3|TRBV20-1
CSATTGGPGNTIYF
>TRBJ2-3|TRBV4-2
CASSQEYGGGDTQYF
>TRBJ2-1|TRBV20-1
CSSMNRFNEQFF
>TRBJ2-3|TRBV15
CATSLAGTGLKDTQYF
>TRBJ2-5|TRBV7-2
CASSFVGGSMETQYF
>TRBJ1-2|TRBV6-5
CASSYSRREGYGYTF
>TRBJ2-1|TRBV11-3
CASSLGFEREGLYRGSYNEQFF
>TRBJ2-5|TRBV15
CATSRDRQGWDSGTQYF